This record looks at one T cell receptor (beta chain) sequence and its context. This sample was taken from a study of T cells in Graves' hyperthyroidism and ophthalmopathy. The sample, blood from the first hyperthyroidism diagnosis, precedes any ophthalmopathy symptoms. The V end was cut by 3 bases, the J end by 13 bases, with 14 bases between. This CDR3 has 12 residues. Germline CDR1 is SGDLS and CDR2 is YYNGEE. Amplification of TCR beta CDR3 regions used RNA as the template. HTBI primers were employed in a first-round RT-PCR of the TCR CDR3. One entry per CDR3 protein results from TCRdb running MiXCR on the multiplex PCR reads. Of roughly 580,000 distinct CDR3 sequences in the sample, over 11% were seen once.

This sequence joins TRBV9 and TRBJ2-4; TRBD2 is a possible D gene (5 bases). The origin of this receptor is a woman between 25 and 40 years old with Graves' hyperthyroidism that later progressed to Graves' ophthalmopathy. Specimen: blood. The CDR3 protein is CASSGTSQIQYF. The DNA for the CDR3 is TGTGCCAGCAGCGGGACTTCCCAAATACAGTACTTC.